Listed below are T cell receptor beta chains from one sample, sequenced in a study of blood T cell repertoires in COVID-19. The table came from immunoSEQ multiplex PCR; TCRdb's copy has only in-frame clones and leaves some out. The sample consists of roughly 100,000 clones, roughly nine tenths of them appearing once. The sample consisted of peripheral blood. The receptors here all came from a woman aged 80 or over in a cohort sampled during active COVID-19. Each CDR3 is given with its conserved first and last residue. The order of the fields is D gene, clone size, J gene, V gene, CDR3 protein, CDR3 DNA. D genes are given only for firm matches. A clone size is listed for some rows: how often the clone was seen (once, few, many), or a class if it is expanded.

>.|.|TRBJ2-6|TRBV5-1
CASRENSGANVLTF
TGCGCCAGCCGAGAGAACTCTGGGGCCAACGTCCTGACTTTC
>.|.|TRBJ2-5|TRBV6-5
CASREPGRETQYF
TGTGCCAGCAGGGAGCCTGGTCGGGAGACCCAGTACTTC
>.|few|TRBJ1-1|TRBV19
CASSTGVYTEAFF
TGTGCCAGTAGTACAGGGGTATACACTGAAGCTTTCTTT
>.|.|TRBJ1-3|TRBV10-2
CASSVQASGNTIYF
TGCGCCAGCAGTGTACAGGCCTCTGGAAACACCATATATTTT
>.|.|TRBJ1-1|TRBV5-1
CASSFRGPNTEAFF
TGCGCCAGCAGCTTTAGAGGGCCGAACACTGAAGCTTTCTTT
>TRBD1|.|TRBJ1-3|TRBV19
CASQDRAAGNTIYF
TGTGCCAGCCAAGACAGGGCAGCGGGAAACACCATATATTTT
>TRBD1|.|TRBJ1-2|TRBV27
CASSPLLQGNYGYTF
TGTGCCAGCAGTCCCCTACTACAGGGGAATTATGGCTACACCTTC
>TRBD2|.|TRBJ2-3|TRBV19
CASSQTSGDTQYF
TGTGCCAGTAGTCAAACTAGCGGAGATACGCAGTATTTT
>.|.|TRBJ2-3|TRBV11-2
CASSRGSTDTQYF
TGTGCCAGCAGCCGCGGGAGCACAGATACGCAGTATTTT
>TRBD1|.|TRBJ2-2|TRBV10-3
CAIRTGTGGTGELFF
TGTGCCATCAGGACCGGGACAGGGGGGACCGGGGAGCTGTTTTTT
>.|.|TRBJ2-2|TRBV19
CASSKEGRGGELFF
TGTGCCAGTAGTAAGGAGGGTCGGGGCGGGGAGCTGTTTTTT
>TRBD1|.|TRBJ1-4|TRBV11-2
CASSLDIRGELFF
TGTGCCAGCAGCTTAGATATCAGGGGGGAACTGTTTTTT
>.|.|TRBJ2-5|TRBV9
CASSVGAGPTQYF
TGTGCCAGCAGCGTAGGTGCAGGCCCGACCCAGTACTTC
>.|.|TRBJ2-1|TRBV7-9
CASSFTGGANEQFF
TGTGCCAGCAGCTTTACGGGGGGCGCGAATGAGCAGTTCTTC
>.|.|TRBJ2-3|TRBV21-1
CASSKARAGDVSGADTQYF
TGTGCCAGCAGCAAAGCGCGAGCGGGAGACGTTTCAGGCGCAGATACGCAGTATTTT
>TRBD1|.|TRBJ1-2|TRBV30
CAWSPQGAGGYTF
TGTGCCTGGAGCCCACAGGGGGCGGGGGGCTACACCTTC
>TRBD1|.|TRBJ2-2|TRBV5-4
CASSDAGTAGTGELFF
TGTGCCAGCAGCGACGCCGGGACAGCCGGTACCGGGGAGCTGTTTTTT
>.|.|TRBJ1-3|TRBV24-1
CATSGTNPWDTIYF
TGTGCCACCAGTGGGACAAACCCCTGGGACACCATATATTTT
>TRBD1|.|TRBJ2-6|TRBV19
CASSMAGRQGSPGANVLTF
TGTGCCAGTAGTATGGCCGGTAGACAGGGGAGTCCTGGGGCCAACGTCCTGACTTTC
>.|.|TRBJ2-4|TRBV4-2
CASSQLRMEGNIQYF
TGTGCCAGCAGCCAGCTTCGAATGGAGGGAAACATTCAGTACTTC
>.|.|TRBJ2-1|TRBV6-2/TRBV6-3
CASSYERAQFF
TGTGCCAGCAGTTACGAGCGGGCGCAGTTCTTC
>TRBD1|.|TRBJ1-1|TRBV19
CASSTRQGNTEAFF
TGTGCCAGTAGTACTAGACAGGGGAACACTGAAGCTTTCTTT
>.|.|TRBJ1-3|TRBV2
CASSESPVSGNTIYF
TGTGCCAGCAGTGAATCTCCCGTCTCTGGAAACACCATATATTTT
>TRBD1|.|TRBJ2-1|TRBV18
CASSPTTGGDEQFF
TGTGCCAGCTCACCCACGACAGGGGGCGATGAGCAGTTCTTC
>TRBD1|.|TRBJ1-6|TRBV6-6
CASRLPQGAVSPLHF
TGTGCCAGCAGACTTCCTCAGGGGGCTGTTTCACCCCTCCACTTT
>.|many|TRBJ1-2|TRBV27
CASSLIGSHYGYTF
TGTGCCAGCAGTTTAATAGGGAGCCACTATGGCTACACCTTC
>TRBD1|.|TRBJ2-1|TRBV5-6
CASSRPLDRELDEQFF
TGTGCCAGCAGCCGACCCTTGGACAGGGAGCTTGATGAGCAGTTCTTC
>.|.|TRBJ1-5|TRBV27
CASSSKQGNQPQHF
TGTGCCAGCAGTTCCAAACAGGGTAATCAGCCCCAGCATTTT
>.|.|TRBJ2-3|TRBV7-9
CASSTVSGSDTQYF
TGTGCCAGCAGCACGGTATCCGGGAGCGATACGCAGTATTTT
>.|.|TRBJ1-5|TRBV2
CASRSGAGNQPQHF
TGTGCCAGCAGATCAGGGGCCGGGAATCAGCCCCAGCATTTT
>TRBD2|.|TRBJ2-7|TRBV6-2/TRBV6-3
CASSYSGAAGGGYEQYF
TGTGCCAGCAGTTACTCGGGCGCGGCGGGGGGGGGCTACGAGCAGTACTTC
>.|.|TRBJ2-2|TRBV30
CAWGRGNTGELFF
TGTGCCTGGGGGAGAGGGAACACCGGGGAGCTGTTTTTT
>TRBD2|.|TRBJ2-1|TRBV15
CATTRPGLADHNEQFF
TGTGCCACAACAAGACCGGGACTAGCGGATCACAATGAGCAGTTCTTC
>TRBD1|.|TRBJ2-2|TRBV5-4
CASSLGQGSGTGELFF
TGTGCCAGCAGCTTGGGACAGGGGTCCGGCACCGGGGAGCTGTTTTTT
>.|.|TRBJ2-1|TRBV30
CAWKAGSGSDHEQFF
TGTGCCTGGAAGGCAGGGTCTGGGTCAGATCATGAGCAGTTCTTC
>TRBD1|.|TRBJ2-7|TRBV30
CAWSVGQGVGKQYF
TGTGCCTGGAGTGTGGGACAGGGTGTAGGGAAGCAGTACTTC
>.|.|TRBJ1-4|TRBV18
CASSPPGGSEKLFF
TGTGCCAGCTCACCACCAGGGGGTAGTGAAAAACTGTTTTTT
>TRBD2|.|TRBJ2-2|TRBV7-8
CASRLAGITGELFF
TGTGCCAGCAGACTAGCGGGGATTACCGGGGAGCTGTTTTTT
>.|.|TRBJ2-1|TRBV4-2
CASSHTSFGAGDNEQFF
TGTGCCAGCAGCCATACCTCCTTCGGGGCAGGGGACAATGAGCAGTTCTTC
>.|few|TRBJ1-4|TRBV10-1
CASSAVAGNEKLFF
TGCGCCAGCAGTGCCGTAGCCGGGAATGAAAAACTGTTTTTT
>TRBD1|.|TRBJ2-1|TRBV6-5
CAAPDREKHNEQFF
TGTGCCGCCCCGGACAGGGAAAAACACAATGAGCAGTTCTTC
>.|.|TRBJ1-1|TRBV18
CASSLMGAVNTEAFF
TGTGCCAGCTCACTGATGGGGGCTGTGAACACTGAAGCTTTCTTT
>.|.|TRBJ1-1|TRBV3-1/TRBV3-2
CASSQDYMNTEAFF
TGTGCCAGCAGCCAAGATTATATGAACACTGAAGCTTTCTTT
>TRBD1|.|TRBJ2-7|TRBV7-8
CASSRGQAASEQYF
TGTGCCAGCAGCAGAGGACAGGCAGCCTCCGAGCAGTACTTC
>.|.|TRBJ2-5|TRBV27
CASSFSGDQETQYF
TGTGCCAGCAGTTTTTCGGGGGACCAAGAGACCCAGTACTTC
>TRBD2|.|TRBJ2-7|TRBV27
CASSWERGGSYEQYF
TGTGCCAGCAGTTGGGAGAGGGGCGGGAGCTACGAGCAGTACTTC
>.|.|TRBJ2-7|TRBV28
CASSSPWASSYEQYF
TGTGCCAGCAGTTCCCCCTGGGCCAGCTCCTACGAGCAGTACTTC
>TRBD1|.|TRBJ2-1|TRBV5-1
CASSLGQGAYNEQFF
TGCGCCAGCAGCCTCGGACAGGGGGCTTACAATGAGCAGTTCTTC
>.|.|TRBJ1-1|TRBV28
CATHRTVSTEAFF
TGTGCCACCCACAGGACAGTTTCAACTGAAGCTTTCTTT
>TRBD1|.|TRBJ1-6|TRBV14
CASSGGQGIRSPLHF
TGTGCCAGCAGCGGTGGACAGGGGATAAGGTCACCCCTCCACTTT
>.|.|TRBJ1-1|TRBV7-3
CASSLTWETEAFF
TGTGCCAGCAGCTTAACCTGGGAGACTGAAGCTTTCTTT
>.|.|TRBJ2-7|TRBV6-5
CASFNQVLSYEQYF
TGTGCCAGCTTTAACCAGGTTCTCTCCTACGAGCAGTACTTC
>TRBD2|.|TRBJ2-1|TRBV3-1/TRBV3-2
CASSWTRREQFF
TGTGCCAGCAGCTGGACTAGACGTGAGCAGTTCTTC
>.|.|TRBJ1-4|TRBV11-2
CASSSPGLSEKLFF
TGTGCCAGCAGCTCCCCGGGGTTATCTGAAAAACTGTTTTTT
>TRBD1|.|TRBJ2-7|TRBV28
CASSSPGTGPRAYF
TGTGCCAGCAGTTCTCCTGGGACAGGGCCCCGGGCATATTTC
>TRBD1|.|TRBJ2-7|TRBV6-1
CASSDPGTGHYEQYF
TGTGCCAGCAGTGACCCCGGGACAGGCCACTACGAGCAGTACTTC
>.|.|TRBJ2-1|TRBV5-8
CASSLWLAGVHEQFF
TGTGCCAGCAGCTTGTGGCTAGCAGGGGTCCATGAGCAGTTCTTC
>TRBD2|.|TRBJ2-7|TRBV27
CASSFRRTGGGREQYF
TGTGCCAGCAGTTTCCGGAGGACGGGAGGAGGAAGGGAGCAGTACTTC